These T cell receptor beta chains were read from a single sample in a study of cytomegalovirus exposure and HLA in healthy donors. Using immunoSEQ multiplex PCR, the repertoire was profiled, and TCRdb retains in-frame clones only, with some absent. The sample table includes about 20,000 clones. Sequences were obtained from PBMCs. The source of these receptors is a man in his 60s in good health and CMV-seropositive. Each CDR3 is given without its conserved first and last residue. Size values are once, few and many counts, or a class for expanded clones, and some rows have none.

size	V	CDR3
NA	TRBV5-1	ASSLGDFQSTDTQY
NA	TRBV27	ASTKGGQGGKLF
NA	TRBV6-6	ASSYDRYSEAF
NA	TRBV9	ASSQITGGGSGYT
NA	TRBV25-1	ASSAWTGEDGYT
NA	TRBV6-4	ASRAGQEANTEAF
NA	TRBV5-1	ASSLRTGMNTEAF
NA	TRBV6-1	ASSLERELTEQF
large	TRBV4-2	ASSQDPSSYNEQF
NA	TRBV4-1	ASSQYSPSNQPQH